The rows below give T cell receptor beta chains drawn from one sample of a study of blood T cell repertoires in COVID-19. Profiling relied on immunoSEQ multiplex PCR, and the TCRdb table lists in-frame clones only, not all of them. This table holds roughly 320,000 clones, 86% found once. The sequenced sample consisted of PBMCs or T cells enriched from blood (not recorded which). Receptors were obtained from a man aged 25-40 years who had recovered from COVID-19. CDR3s include the opening cysteine and the closing phenylalanine or tryptophan. D genes are given only for firm matches. Expanded clones get a size class; other rows say once, few or many, or leave the size out.

TRBD1,TRBV27,TRBJ2-7,-,CASSFRAGGSYEQYF,TGTGCCAGCAGTTTTCGGGCAGGGGGCTCTTACGAGCAGTACTTC
TRBD1,TRBV4-1,TRBJ1-1,-,CASSQRDRAGEAFF,TGCGCCAGCAGCCAAAGGGACAGGGCGGGTGAAGCTTTCTTT
-,TRBV19,TRBJ2-1,-,CASSIADRRLNEQFF,TGTGCCAGTAGTATAGCCGATAGGAGACTAAATGAGCAGTTCTTC
TRBD2,TRBV10-1,TRBJ2-7,-,CASSAQSGSSEQYF,TGCGCCAGCAGTGCCCAAAGCGGGAGTAGCGAGCAGTACTTC
-,TRBV7-8,TRBJ2-5,-,CASSLRRGSETQYF,TGTGCCAGCAGCCTGCGGCGGGGTTCGGAGACCCAGTACTTC
-,TRBV6-5,TRBJ1-2,-,CASSYFQGNYGYTF,TGTGCCAGCAGTTACTTCCAGGGTAACTATGGCTACACCTTC
-,TRBV11-3,TRBJ2-6,-,CASSLVSSGANVLTF,TGTGCCAGCAGCTTAGTGAGCTCTGGGGCCAACGTCCTGACTTTC
TRBD1,TRBV27,TRBJ1-1,-,CASRGTGLPEAFF,TGTGCCAGCAGGGGGACAGGGCTACCTGAAGCTTTCTTT
TRBD1,TRBV30,TRBJ1-5,-,CAWSVRQGRSYQPQHF,TGTGCCTGGAGTGTTAGACAGGGAAGGAGCTATCAGCCCCAGCATTTT
TRBD1,TRBV14,TRBJ1-2,-,CASSRRAGTGTFSLNYGYTF,TGTGCCAGCAGCCGCAGAGCCGGGACAGGGACTTTTTCCCTTAACTATGGCTACACCTTC
-,TRBV29-1,TRBJ2-3,-,CSVEASADTQYF,TGCAGCGTTGAAGCGTCGGCAGATACGCAGTATTTT
TRBD2,TRBV3-1/TRBV3-2,TRBJ2-7,-,CASSQDSELAGVYEQYF,TGTGCCAGCAGCCAAGATTCCGAACTAGCGGGAGTTTACGAGCAGTACTTC
TRBD2,TRBV28,TRBJ2-3,-,CASTITSGGVSDTQYF,TGTGCCAGCACCATAACCTCGGGGGGGGTGTCAGATACGCAGTATTTT
TRBD1,TRBV5-1,TRBJ1-1,-,CASSGGGWGTEAFF,TGCGCCAGCAGCGGAGGGGGCTGGGGCACTGAAGCTTTCTTT
-,TRBV5-4,TRBJ1-2,-,CASQTRPGFWGYTF,TGTGCCAGCCAAACGCGCCCGGGGTTCTGGGGCTACACCTTC
TRBD1,TRBV6-1,TRBJ2-7,-,CASSEVLGTGTYEQYF,TGTGCCAGCAGTGAAGTTTTAGGGACAGGTACCTACGAGCAGTACTTC
TRBD1,TRBV7-8,TRBJ1-4,-,CASSLGQGFQLHEKLFF,TGTGCCAGCAGCTTGGGACAGGGGTTTCAGTTGCATGAAAAACTGTTTTTT
TRBD1,TRBV6-4,TRBJ1-2,-,CASRGTDGYTF,TGTGCCAGCAGGGGGACAGACGGCTACACCTTC
TRBD1,TRBV9,TRBJ2-7,-,CASSPSTGGHEQYF,TGTGCCAGCAGCCCATCGACAGGGGGCCACGAGCAGTACTTC
TRBD1,TRBV28,TRBJ1-4,-,CASSPRTGVGEKLFF,TGTGCCAGCAGTCCCCGGACAGGGGTAGGAGAAAAACTGTTTTTT
TRBD1,TRBV30,TRBJ1-5,-,CAWSTGQGLDQPQHF,TGTGCCTGGAGTACCGGACAGGGGTTAGATCAGCCCCAGCATTTT
TRBD1,TRBV3-1/TRBV3-2,TRBJ2-7,-,CASSPNRDRGLYEQYF,TGTGCCAGCAGCCCGAACCGGGACAGGGGGCTCTACGAGCAGTACTTC
-,TRBV4-2,TRBJ1-2,few,CASSQDALGEAVGYTF,TGTGCCAGCAGCCAAGACGCGCTCGGGGAGGCGGTAGGCTACACCTTC
TRBD2,TRBV5-1,TRBJ2-1,-,CASSSAGGSIEQFF,TGCGCCAGCAGCTCCGCGGGCGGGAGCATTGAGCAGTTCTTC
-,TRBV5-1,TRBJ1-2,-,CASSLAGDDNYGYTF,TGCGCCAGCAGCTTGGCCGGGGATGATAACTATGGCTACACCTTC
-,TRBV5-8,TRBJ2-2,-,CASSRPPGELFF,TGTGCCAGCAGCCGTCCCCCCGGGGAGCTGTTTTTT
-,TRBV11-3,TRBJ2-1,-,CASSPAGGSYNEQFF,TGTGCCAGCAGCCCTGCTGGGGGGTCCTACAATGAGCAGTTCTTC
-,TRBV5-1,TRBJ1-4,-,CASSRNWGYGEKLFF,TGCGCCAGCAGCCGGAACTGGGGCTACGGTGAAAAACTGTTTTTT